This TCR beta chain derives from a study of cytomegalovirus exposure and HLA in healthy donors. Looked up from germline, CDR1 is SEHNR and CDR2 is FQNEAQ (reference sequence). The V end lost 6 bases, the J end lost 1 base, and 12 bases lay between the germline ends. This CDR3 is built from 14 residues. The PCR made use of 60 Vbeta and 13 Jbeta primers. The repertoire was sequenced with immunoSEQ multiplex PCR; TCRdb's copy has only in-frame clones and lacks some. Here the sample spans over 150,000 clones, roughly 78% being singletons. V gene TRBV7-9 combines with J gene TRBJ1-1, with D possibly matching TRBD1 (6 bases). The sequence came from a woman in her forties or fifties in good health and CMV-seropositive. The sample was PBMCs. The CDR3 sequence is CASRPIQGNTEAFF. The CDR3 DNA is TGTGCCAGCAGACCAATACAGGGGAACACTGAAGCTTTCTTT.